This T cell receptor (beta chain) derives from a study of blood T cell repertoires in COVID-19. The assay was immunoSEQ multiplex PCR, and TCRdb's table has in-frame clones only and misses some. The sample contains approximately 260,000 clones, less than 90% of which appear only once. V lost 0 bases and J lost 9, with 20 bases in between. This CDR3 is 16 amino acids long. CDR1 LGHDT and CDR2 YNNKEL come from the germline V gene (reference sequence). The rearrangement links TRBV3-1 (or the pseudogene TRBV3-2) to TRBJ1-1, with D unresolved. This clonotype originated in a man aged 55 to 70 who had recovered from COVID-19. Sequences were obtained from peripheral blood. The CDR3, as DNA: TGTGCCAGCAGCCAAGACAGGTGGGCCATGGATCAAAAAGCTTTCTTT. Residues: CASSQDRWAMDQKAFF.